This note documents a single T cell receptor (beta chain) sequence. This specimen comes from a study of blood T cell repertoires in COVID-19. Study background: The United States, Italy and Spain supplied acute and convalescent COVID-19 samples.

Losses at the gene ends were 0 bases for V and 0 bases for J; bases not matched to a gene: 5. Germline V gene data show CDR1 as ENHRY and CDR2 as SYGVKD. This CDR3 region has 17 residues. The table came from immunoSEQ multiplex PCR; TCRdb's copy has only in-frame clones and leaves some out. The table lists about 160,000 clones, around four fifths of them singletons. V usage is TRBV10-3 and J usage is TRBJ2-7; TRBD2 agrees at 10 bases. The material sequenced was PBMCs or T cells enriched from blood (not recorded which). This receptor was taken from a woman aged 50 to 65 in a cohort exposed to, infected with or recovered from COVID-19 (not recorded which). CDR3 sequence reads: CAISESLAGGLSYEQYF. For the CDR3, the DNA is TGTGCCATCAGTGAGTCATTAGCGGGAGGCCTCTCCTACGAGCAGTACTTC.